The rows below give T cell receptor beta chains drawn from one sample of a study of T cells in localized non-small cell lung cancer. TCRdb's copy holds only in-frame clones and misses some; the assay was immunoSEQ multiplex PCR. The sample records 50,000 to 65,000 clones, over 60% being singletons. The sample here was PBMCs, taken before any cancer treatment. The receptors stem from a woman aged 35-75 years with stage II lung adenocarcinoma. Each CDR3 is given with its conserved first and last residue. The D gene is left open where the match is weak. Size is omitted from some rows. Given values are once, few, many or a class for expanded clones.

>TRBJ2-1|TRBV9|-|TRBD2
CASSVNGAGENEQFF
TGTGCCAGCAGCGTCAATGGTGCGGGGGAAAATGAGCAGTTCTTC
>TRBJ2-3|TRBV4-3|few|-
CASSQDYGVGTDTQYF
TGCGCCAGCAGCCAAGATTATGGGGTCGGAACAGATACGCAGTATTTT
>TRBJ1-1|TRBV6-6|-|-
CASSYVPNTEAFF
TGTGCCAGCAGTTACGTCCCTAACACTGAAGCTTTCTTT
>TRBJ2-4|TRBV6-1|-|TRBD1
CASRDRGRNIQYF
TGTGCCAGCAGGGACAGGGGGCGAAACATTCAGTACTTC
>TRBJ1-6|TRBV6-6|few|TRBD1
CASSSDRGNSPLHF
TGTGCCAGCAGTTCGGACAGGGGTAATTCACCCCTCCACTTT
>TRBJ2-1|TRBV5-1|-|TRBD2
CASSSGLAGGYFNEQFF
TGCGCCAGCAGCTCGGGACTAGCGGGGGGCTATTTCAATGAGCAGTTCTTC
>TRBJ2-7|TRBV5-1|-|-
CASSPESSYEQYF
TGCGCCAGCAGCCCGGAAAGCTCCTACGAGCAGTACTTC
>TRBJ2-1|TRBV4-1|-|-
CASSQGGEQFF
TGCGCCAGCAGCCAAGGGGGCGAGCAGTTCTTC
>TRBJ2-7|TRBV15|-|-
CATSRGEAYEQYF
TGTGCCACCAGCAGGGGGGAGGCCTACGAGCAGTACTTC
>TRBJ1-5|TRBV30|-|-
CAWSAKGVLGNQPQHF
TGTGCCTGGAGCGCGAAAGGGGTTTTGGGCAATCAGCCCCAGCATTTT
>TRBJ1-3|TRBV5-1|-|-
CASSSNPGQTLSGNTIYF
TGCGCCAGCAGCTCGAACCCCGGACAGACCCTCTCTGGAAACACCATATATTTT
>TRBJ1-2|TRBV12-5|-|-
CASGLSTGNGYTF
TGTGCCAGTGGTTTGTCCACAGGGAATGGCTACACCTTC
>TRBJ2-7|TRBV11-2|-|TRBD2
CASSLSAGGTYEQYF
TGTGCCAGCAGCTTAAGCGCGGGGGGCACCTACGAGCAGTACTTC
>TRBJ2-7|TRBV5-4|-|-
CASSLRDGSYEQYF
TGTGCCAGCAGCTTGAGGGACGGCTCCTACGAGCAGTACTTC
>TRBJ2-5|TRBV14|-|TRBD2
CASSPRLAGAQETQYF
TGTGCCAGCAGCCCCCGACTAGCGGGGGCTCAAGAGACCCAGTACTTC
>TRBJ2-5|TRBV13|-|-
CASSSTRDHQGREQYF
TGTGCCAGCAGCTCGACCCGGGACCACCAGGGAAGGGAGCAGTACTTC
>TRBJ1-3|TRBV2|-|-
CASIRESSGNTIYF
TGTGCCAGCATTCGGGAGAGCTCTGGAAACACCATATATTTT
>TRBJ2-5|TRBV9|-|TRBD1
CASSPWDSQETQYF
TGTGCCAGCAGCCCCTGGGACAGCCAAGAGACCCAGTACTTC